This T cell receptor (beta chain) was sequenced in a study of blood T cell repertoires in COVID-19. At the level of the study: Both acute and convalescent COVID-19 samples were obtained from the United States, Italy and Spain. Nucleic acid was either cDNA or gDNA, and it came from T cells, B-cell-depleted T cells, or PBMCs.

The CDR3 covers 17 residues. J lost 1 base, V lost 1 base, and 6 bases had no gene match. Germline values: CDR1 MDHEN, CDR2 SYDVKM. As handled by the study authors: Amplification with reference gene primers provided the estimates of nucleated cell counts. Using immunoSEQ multiplex PCR, the repertoire was profiled, and TCRdb retains in-frame clones only, with some absent. Clone size and V and J calls were adopted from that table, with D and trimming inferred from the DNA. The table lists around 72,000 clones, about nine tenths of them singletons. The chain combines TRBV28 with TRBJ1-5; TRBD1 aligns across 8 bases. Sequencing was performed on peripheral blood. This TCR came from a man aged 45-65 years with active COVID-19. CDR3 DNA sequence: TGTGCCAGCAGTTTATTCTACCGGGACAGGAGCAATCAGCCCCAGCATTTT. As protein: CASSLFYRDRSNQPQHF.